The source of this T cell receptor beta chain is a study of blood T cell repertoires in COVID-19. At the level of the study: PBMCs, B-cell-depleted T cells, or T cells were the source of the cDNA or gDNA that made up the material.

Original data processing: Reference gene primer amplification gave nucleated cell count estimates. Repertoires were generated with immunoSEQ multiplex PCR, while TCRdb's copy carries only in-frame clones and drops some. D and trimming were read from the DNA, whereas the V and J calls and clone size are those reported in that table. The data show 95,000 to 110,000 clones, 85% to 90% seen once. V was shortened by 5 bases and J by 3 bases, with 6 bases between the two germline ends. The CDR3 covers 12 residues. Per germline, CDR1 LNHNV and CDR2 YYDKDF (reference sequence). The chain carries TRBV15 and TRBJ2-3; D not certain. The clonotype was recovered from a man in his forties or fifties with acute or convalescent COVID-19. Input material: peripheral blood. CDR3 sequence reads: CATSSETDTQYF. Here the CDR3 DNA reads TGTGCCACCAGCTCGGAGACAGATACGCAGTATTTT.